The clone carrying this TCR beta chain was seen a handful of times. Antigen specificity is unknown. Some 30,000 T cell genomes, or around 180 ng DNA, went into the sorted-subset replicate PCRs. Only in-frame clones appear in the TCRdb table, and some are missing; sequencing was by immunoSEQ multiplex PCR. The repertoire includes some 1,100,000 clones, 75% to 80% of them detected once, and approximately 0.5% sits in the top ten. These data originate in a study of shared clonotypes between healthy human individuals. Overall study findings and caveats: With four donors compared, around 5% of naive CD4 clonotypes were shared. Clonotype sharing among donors, it was expected, would be affected by sequencing depth.

Trimming removed 3 bases from V and 4 bases from J; junction bases left unmatched: 6. The germline V gene has CDR1 SGHRS and CDR2 YFSETQ. The CDR3 has 15 amino acids. Sample: memory CD4+ T cells from PBMCs. Subset specified: CD45RA-negative fraction. The chain joins TRBV5-1 to TRBJ1-1; 10 bases agree with TRBD1. The source of this sequence is a man aged 18 to 29 in good health. Some clones in this sample may be carry-over from other donors' samples. The CDR3 DNA reads as TGCGCCAGCAGCTCGACCGGGACAGGGGTCACTGAAGCTTTCTTT. It is translated as CASSSTGTGVTEAFF.